Presented here are 21 T cell receptor beta chains from one specimen sequenced in a study of T cells in Graves' hyperthyroidism and ophthalmopathy. The source material, RNA transcripts, was used to amplify TCR beta CDR3 regions. The study used the HTBI primer set for a first-round RT-PCR of the TCR CDR3. TCRdb recomputed calls from the multiplex PCR reads with MiXCR, one row per CDR3 protein. The sample holds a few hundred thousand distinct CDR3 sequences; around 25% are singletons and the top ten take more than 60%. Sequencing used blood. The receptors here all came from a man aged 45-60 years with Graves' hyperthyroidism.

This clonotype was found many times. The chain couples TRBV7-2 to TRBJ2-7; 10 nucleotides align to TRBD2. This CDR3 is 14 amino acids long. V lost 8 bases, J lost 1 base, and 5 bases stayed unmatched. CDR1 is SGHTA, CDR2 FQGNSA, per germline. Written as DNA, the CDR3 is TGTGCCAGCGAAGGACTAGCGGATTCCTACGAGCAGTACTTC. It is translated as CASEGLADSYEQYF.

In its sample, this clonotype was seen many times. This chain joins TRBV3-1 and TRBJ1-1, with TRBD1 identical over 8 bases. Germline V gene lookup returns CDR1 LGHDT and CDR2 YNNKEL (reference sequence). The CDR3 spans 15 residues. V shed 2 bases and J 5 bases; nucleotides not matched to a gene: 7. CDR3 region: CASSQTLQGGTEAFF. The CDR3 DNA is TGTGCCAGCAGCCAAACCTTACAGGGGGGAACTGAAGCTTTCTTT.

The chain has TRBV24-1 and TRBJ1-3; 7 bases are a match to TRBD1. From germline, CDR1 is KGHDR and CDR2 SFDVKD. After removal of 4 bases from V and 2 bases from J, the junction contained 7 bases not matched to a gene. This CDR3 comprises 16 residues. CDR3 nucleotide sequence: TGTGCCACCAGTGACCGAGACAGGGCAACTGGAAACACCATATATTTT. Protein product: CATSDRDRATGNTIYF.

This clonotype appeared once. CDR3 coding DNA: TGTGCCATCAGTGGGACAAACTACGAGCAGTACTTC. It is translated as CAISGTNYEQYF. The chain links TRBV10-3 to TRBJ2-7; D perhaps matches TRBD1 (5 bases). The V and J ends lost 4 bases and 3 bases respectively, with 7 bases between them. The CDR3 totals 12 residues. CDR1 and CDR2 from the germline V gene are ENHRY and SYGVKD.

This chain joins TRBV19 and TRBJ1-2; D possibly corresponds to TRBD1 (5 bases). Germline assignment: CDR1 LNHDA and CDR2 SQIVND (reference sequence). The CDR3 runs to 15 residues. V lost 5 bases, J lost 8 bases, and 21 bases lay in between. CDR3 region: CASSPEPGALGGYTF. The CDR3 bases are TGTGCCAGTAGTCCCGAGCCTGGGGCGCTAGGGGGCTACACCTTC.

This clonotype was picked up many times. The CDR3 sequence: CASSQGGRLTGELFF. The CDR3 coding sequence is TGTGCCAGCAGCCAGGGCGGGAGGCTCACCGGGGAGCTGTTTTTT. The chain has TRBV3-1 and TRBJ2-2; 8 bases line up with TRBD2. Trimming cost V 3 bases and J 4 bases; bases outside gene matches: 4. CDR3 length equals 15 residues. Per the germline V gene, CDR1 is LGHDT and CDR2 is YNNKEL (reference sequence).

The chain is built from TRBV5-1 and TRBJ2-1; TRBD1 aligns across 9 bases. The CDR3 sequence is 13 residues long. The germline V gene has CDR1 SGHRS and CDR2 YFSETQ. Trimming removed 5 bases from V and 7 bases from J; junction bases left unmatched: 4. CDR3 region: CASRPGTGNEQFF. The DNA for the CDR3 is TGCGCCAGCAGACCAGGGACAGGGAATGAGCAGTTCTTC. The variable domain in full, completed from reference TRBV5-1 and TRBJ2-1, reads KAGVTQTPRYLIKTRGQQVTLSCSPISGHRSVSWYQQTPGQGLQFLFEYFSETQRNKGNFPGRFSGRQFSNSRSEMNVSTLELGDSALYLCASRPGTGNEQFFGPGTRLTVL.

This chain links TRBV20-1 with TRBJ1-1, with TRBD1 as a possible D gene (6 bases). From germline, CDR1 is DFQATT and CDR2 SNEGSKA (reference sequence). This CDR3 has 14 amino acids. V shed 3 bases and J shed 4 bases, with 15 bases lying between them. CDR3 sequence (DNA): TGCAGTGCTAGGGTGGGGGGGGGCGTCACTGAAGCTTTCTTT. As protein: CSARVGGGVTEAFF.

There are many counts of this clonotype. This chain joins TRBV3-1 and TRBJ2-5, with 8 bases that match TRBD2. CDR3 size: 17 residues. Germline trimming cut 1 base from V and 1 base from J; bases unmatched to any gene: 8. Germline V gene data show CDR1 as LGHDT and CDR2 as YNNKEL (reference sequence). The CDR3 here is CASSQVDSGTLQETQYF. The CDR3 nucleotides read TGTGCCAGCAGCCAAGTCGATAGCGGGACCCTCCAAGAGACCCAGTACTTC.

This clonotype occurred many times. This chain connects TRBV6-2 or TRBV6-3 to TRBJ2-3, with 8 bases identical to TRBD2. The CDR3 spans 16 residues. The germline CDR1 and CDR2 sequences are MNHEY and SVGEGT. The V and J ends lost 6 bases and 3 bases, in that order; junction bases with no gene match: 11. CDR3 loop: CASSPRSGRRTDTQYF. Here the CDR3 DNA reads TGTGCCAGCAGCCCCAGGAGCGGGAGAAGAACAGATACGCAGTATTTT.

The chain carries TRBV11-1 and TRBJ2-1; 7 nucleotides align to TRBD1. The V gene end was trimmed by 5 bases and the J gene end by 10 bases; junction bases not matched to a gene: 5. The CDR3 extends over 12 amino acids. Germline values: CDR1 SGHAT, CDR2 FQDESV (reference sequence). The DNA of the CDR3 is TGTGCCAGCAGCAGACAGGGTTCAGAGCAGTTCTTC. Its translation: CASSRQGSEQFF.

This clonotype was recorded at least ten times. The chain combines TRBV12-3 or TRBV12-4 with TRBJ2-5; D is undetermined. The V end lost 6 bases, the J end lost 5 bases, and 10 bases lay between the germline ends. The CDR3 loop spans 12 amino acids. The DNA of the CDR3 is TGTGCCAGCAGCCACCCCGAGGAGACCCAGTACTTC. It encodes CASSHPEETQYF.

The gene calls are TRBV20-1 and TRBJ2-3; the match to TRBD2 covers 10 bases. V shed 1 base and J 0 bases; nucleotides not matched to a gene: 7. This CDR3 is 17 amino acids long. Germline CDR1 and CDR2: DFQATT and SNEGSKA (reference sequence). The CDR3 here is CSARAYGLAESTDTQYF. In DNA form, the CDR3 reads TGCAGTGCTAGAGCGTATGGACTAGCGGAAAGCACAGATACGCAGTATTTT.

The table lists this clonotype with many counts. The chain combines TRBV28 with TRBJ2-7; D possibly corresponds to TRBD2 (5 bases). Between the trimmed V and J ends, which lost 5 bases and 2 bases, there was a span of 10 bases. Germline CDR1 is MDHEN and CDR2 is SYDVKM. The CDR3 spans 13 residues. The DNA of the CDR3 is TGTGCCAGCAGTACCCGGGGTCCCTACGAGCAGTACTTC. Its translation is CASSTRGPYEQYF.

This clonotype was observed a handful of times. The V call is TRBV2, the J call TRBJ1-3; TRBD1 is a possible D gene (5 bases). The V end lost 7 bases, the J end lost 1 base, and 8 bases lay between the germline ends. CDR3 size: 13 residues. Germline V gene sequence: CDR1 SNHLY, CDR2 FYNNEI. CDR3: CASIQGSGNTIYF. The CDR3 nucleotides read TGTGCCAGCATTCAGGGATCTGGAAACACCATATATTTT.

In this sample, this clonotype turned up many times. The rearrangement uses TRBV27 and TRBJ2-1, with D possibly matching TRBD2 (6 bases). The CDR3 contains 16 residues. Deletions cut 4 bases from V and 1 base from J, with 14 bases between. Germline lookup yields CDR1 MNHEY and CDR2 SMNVEV (reference sequence). CDR3 nucleotides: TGTGCCAGCAGTTCGGACATTCGGGGGTCCTACAATGAGCAGTTCTTC. Translating it yields CASSSDIRGSYNEQFF.

V gene TRBV6-1 combines with J gene TRBJ1-2; D is possibly TRBD1 (5 bases). V was trimmed by 6 bases and J by 4 bases, leaving 15 bases between them. The CDR3 is 14 residues long. Germline-derived CDR1 and CDR2 are MNHNS and SASEGT. CDR3 nucleotide sequence: TGTGCCAGCAGGACCAGGGAACTCCGCTATGGCTACACCTTC. Its protein product is CASRTRELRYGYTF.

This clonotype was detected ten times or more. This chain joins TRBV2 and TRBJ2-3; tentatively, D is TRBD2 (5 bases). V was clipped by 7 bases and J by 1 base, with 6 bases between them. The germline V gene encodes CDR1 SNHLY and CDR2 FYNNEI. The length of the CDR3 is 12 residues. The CDR3 nucleotides read TGTGCCAGCATGAGGGGCACAGATACGCAGTATTTT. Its protein is CASMRGTDTQYF.

The chain employs TRBV7-3 and TRBJ2-2, with TRBD1 identical over 9 bases. Germline CDR1 SGHTA, CDR2 FQGTGA. The CDR3 sequence is 15 residues long. J gave up 6 bases and V 0 bases, and 2 bases lay outside the gene matches. The CDR3 region has the DNA TGTGCCAGCAGCTTAACGACAGGGGGGTCCGGGGAGCTGTTTTTT. Translated: CASSLTTGGSGELFF.

The rearrangement links TRBV18 to TRBJ2-1, with 9 bases matching TRBD2. Trimming removed 2 bases from V and 2 bases from J; junction bases left unmatched: 1. The CDR3 is 15 amino acids. Germline V gene lookup returns CDR1 KGHSH and CDR2 LQKENI. This chain's CDR3 is CASSPKREAYNEQFF. The CDR3 nucleotides are TGTGCCAGCTCACCAAAGCGGGAGGCCTACAATGAGCAGTTCTTC.

This clonotype was seen only a few times. This rearrangement joins TRBV6-1 to TRBJ2-7; the match to TRBD1 covers 7 bases. The CDR3 is 11 residues long. Germline V gene data show CDR1 as MNHNS and CDR2 as SASEGT. The V gene end was trimmed by 6 bases and the J gene end by 8 bases; junction bases not matched to a gene: 4. CDR3 DNA sequence: TGTGCCAGCAGAGAGACAGGGCAGCAGTACTTC. This codes for CASRETGQQYF.